This entry features one TCR beta chain sequence. Its antigen remains unknown. V lost 5 bases, J lost 6 bases, and 11 bases stayed unmatched. CDR1 is SGDLS and CDR2 is YYNGEE in the germline V gene. This CDR3 is 15 amino acids long. The PCR made use of 60 Vbeta and 13 Jbeta primers. Only in-frame clones appear in the TCRdb table, and some are missing; sequencing was by immunoSEQ multiplex PCR. The table shows 110,000 to 150,000 clones, with more than 60% occurring only once. The sample comes from a study of cytomegalovirus exposure and HLA in healthy donors. Study-level results: The classifier reportedly diagnosed cytomegalovirus status with high sensitivity and specificity. An analysis that was carried out later associated 15,000 to 20,000 TCR beta sequences with HLA alleles at 0.05 false discovery rate.

The J gene is TRBJ2-1, the V gene TRBV9, with 7 bases lining up with TRBD2. The source material was PBMCs. This clonotype originated in a male donor in good health and CMV-seronegative. The CDR3 coding sequence is TGTGCCAGCAGGGAACCGGGGGGAGCGACCAATGAGCAGTTCTTC. Amino acid sequence: CASREPGGATNEQFF.